Following are 17 T cell receptor beta chains from one sample sequenced in a study of T-cell memory formation after mild COVID-19. TCRdb fed the 5' RACE reads into MiXCR, producing one record per CDR3 protein. The sample includes around 390,000 distinct CDR3 sequences, about a sixth seen only once; the top ten take 20% to 25%. What was sequenced was PBMCs or a T cell subset sorted from them (not recorded which). Receptors were obtained from a man between 18 and 35 years old who had mild COVID-19 (a few samples of this study predate the infection). Cell type and time point are not known.

This sequence joins TRBV5-1 and TRBJ2-7, with TRBD1 as a possible D gene (7 bases). Trimming took 9 bases from V and 4 from J, leaving 23 bases between them. CDR3 length: 15 residues. CDR1 SGHRS and CDR2 YFSETQ come from the germline V gene. CDR3 DNA: TGCGCCACCAGACTAGGTAGGGGGCCGGGGTACGAGCAGTACTTC. Its translation: CATRLGRGPGYEQYF.

The chain carries TRBV18 and TRBJ1-6; D unresolved. This CDR3 has 15 residues. V lost 2 bases, J lost 10 bases, and 15 bases lay in between. The germline V gene has CDR1 KGHSH and CDR2 LQKENI. The CDR3 loop reads CASSPVEAGESPLHF. CDR3 coding DNA: TGTGCCAGCTCACCAGTAGAGGCAGGAGAGTCACCCCTCCACTTT.

This clonotype turned up a few times. The rearrangement uses TRBV20-1 and TRBJ1-1; TRBD1 aligns across 8 bases. Germline V gene lookup returns CDR1 DFQATT and CDR2 SNEGSKA (reference sequence). This CDR3 comprises 12 residues. After removal of 3 bases from V and 4 bases from J, the junction contained 1 base not matched to a gene. CDR3 sequence reads: CSASDRGTEAFF. The CDR3 nucleotides are TGCAGTGCTAGCGACAGGGGCACTGAAGCTTTCTTT.

The sample holds many counts of this clonotype. The chain uses TRBV4-2 and TRBJ2-3; 7 positions agree with TRBD2. Germline lookup yields CDR1 LGHNA and CDR2 YNFKEQ. The CDR3 is made up of 14 amino acids. V was pared by 2 bases and J by 1 base, with 0 bases of the junction left unmatched. CDR3 in amino acids: CASSQRGGTDTQYF. CDR3 nucleotides: TGTGCCAGCAGCCAACGGGGGGGCACAGATACGCAGTATTTT.

On this clonotype itself: An end of the junction differs from the germline gene, which may be a read error. The V and J genes are TRBV28 and TRBJ1-1, with D uncertain. The CDR3 covers 13 residues. In germline, CDR1 is MDHEN, CDR2 SYDVKM. Here the CDR3 DNA reads TGTGACAGCAGTTTACGCATGAACACTGAAGCTTTCTTT. It encodes CDSSLRMNTEAFF.

The chain joins TRBV28 to TRBJ2-3; D possibly uses TRBD1 or TRBD2 (6 bases each). Trimming shortened V by 7 bases and J by 6 bases, and 17 bases separated the two germline ends. The V gene's germline CDR1 is MDHEN and CDR2 SYDVKM. The CDR3 consists of 14 residues. The CDR3 DNA sequence: TGTGCCAGCACCCGGAGGGGGACGGGGGATACGCAGTATTTT. Encoded protein: CASTRRGTGDTQYF.

V and J are TRBV7-3 and TRBJ2-3; the D is unclear. The CDR3 covers 15 residues. Trimming removed 5 bases at V and 3 bases at J, with 15 bases between. Per germline, CDR1 SGHTA and CDR2 FQGTGA. The chain's CDR3 is CASSPGGQATDTQYF. The CDR3 region has the DNA TGTGCCAGCAGCCCGGGCGGTCAGGCGACAGATACGCAGTATTTT.

This clonotype came up a few times. The chain recombines TRBV9 with TRBJ1-1, with D maybe TRBD1 (5 bases). Per the germline V gene, CDR1 is SGDLS and CDR2 is YYNGEE. The CDR3 length is 15 residues. V was trimmed by 2 bases and J by 1 base, leaving 12 bases between them. The CDR3 protein is CASSVGGYPNTEAFF. The CDR3 nucleotides read TGTGCCAGCAGCGTCGGGGGGTATCCGAACACTGAAGCTTTCTTT.

This clonotype appeared many times. This chain links TRBV20-1 with TRBJ2-1; 12 bases agree with TRBD2. The CDR3 runs 14 residues. Looked up from germline, CDR1 is DFQATT and CDR2 is SNEGSKA (reference sequence). Trimming took 5 bases from V and 4 from J; bases not matched to a gene: 3. CDR3 protein: CSADTSGGYNEQFF. The CDR3 DNA reads as TGCAGTGCTGATACTAGCGGGGGGTACAATGAGCAGTTCTTC.

This chain joins TRBV5-1 and TRBJ2-3; the D gene could be TRBD1 or TRBD2 (5 bases each). In germline, CDR1 is SGHRS, CDR2 YFSETQ. V lost 6 bases and J 3 bases, leaving 14 bases between the germline ends. The CDR3 runs 14 residues. The CDR3 loop reads CASKDQGGTDTQYF. The CDR3 nucleotides read TGCGCCAGCAAGGATCAGGGCGGGACAGATACGCAGTATTTT.

This clonotype has more than one count but fewer than ten. This sequence joins TRBV6-2 or TRBV6-3 and TRBJ2-7; D ambiguous. Germline V CDR1 and CDR2: MNHEY, SVGEGT. The germline V and J ends were trimmed by 1 base and 1 base, with 8 bases remaining between them. CDR3 length: 14 residues. CDR3 sequence: CASSYWSRSYEQYF. The CDR3 region has the DNA TGTGCCAGCAGTTACTGGTCCAGATCCTACGAGCAGTACTTC.

The rearrangement uses TRBV20-1 and TRBJ2-1, with TRBD2 identical over 7 bases. Germline trimming cut 6 bases from V and 8 bases from J; bases unmatched to any gene: 10. Germline CDR1 is DFQATT and CDR2 is SNEGSKA (reference sequence). The CDR3 is 13 residues long. This CDR3 reads CSARGPGRDEQFF. The CDR3 DNA reads TGCAGTGCCCGGGGTCCAGGGAGGGATGAGCAGTTCTTC.

This clonotype was seen many times. V gene TRBV5-1 combines with J gene TRBJ2-7, with 7 nucleotides matching TRBD1. Germline lookup yields CDR1 SGHRS and CDR2 YFSETQ. After removal of 1 base from V and 6 bases from J, the junction contained 4 bases not matched to a gene. This CDR3 has 13 amino acids. The CDR3 loop is CASSLKQGLEQYV. The CDR3, as DNA: TGCGCCAGCAGCTTGAAACAGGGGCTCGAGCAGTACGTC.

This clonotype was counted only a few times. The chain employs TRBV30 and TRBJ1-4; D unresolved. Looked up from germline, CDR1 is GTSNPN and CDR2 is SVGIG (reference sequence). V was pared by 5 bases and J by 8 bases, with 24 bases between. The CDR3 sequence is 16 residues long. The CDR3 reads CAWSGASPLRPEKLFF. CDR3 bases: TGTGCCTGGTCTGGTGCCTCGCCGCTACGGCCCGAAAAACTGTTTTTT. The full variable domain, its missing parts supplied by reference TRBV30 and TRBJ1-4, is SQTIHQWPATLVQPVGSPLSLECTVEGTSNPNLYWYRQAAGRGLQLLFYSVGIGQISSEVPQNLSASRPQDRQFILSSKKLLLSDSGFYLCAWSGASPLRPEKLFFGSGTQLSVL.

Many counts were recorded for this clonotype. V gene TRBV7-3 combines with J gene TRBJ2-3; D possibly corresponds to TRBD2 (6 bases). The CDR3 contains 13 residues. V was clipped by 4 bases and J by 4 bases, with 9 bases between them. Germline-derived CDR1 and CDR2 are SGHTA and FQGTGA. In DNA, the CDR3 is TGTGCCAGCAGCTCTTCTAGCGCAGATACGCAGTATTTT. Translation: CASSSSSADTQYF.

This clonotype was detected only a few times. The chain couples TRBV28 to TRBJ2-7; D unresolved. The CDR3 is made up of 13 amino acids. Trimming shortened V by 6 bases and J by 6 bases, and 15 bases separated the two germline ends. CDR1 is MDHEN and CDR2 is SYDVKM in the germline V gene. The CDR3 reads CASSPTPYSEQYF. The CDR3 nucleotides read TGTGCCAGCAGCCCCACCCCATATAGCGAGCAGTACTTC.

The chain combines TRBV20-1 with TRBJ1-4; D uncertain. Trimming shortened V by 3 bases and J by 0 bases, and 8 bases separated the two germline ends. CDR1 DFQATT and CDR2 SNEGSKA come from the germline V gene (reference sequence). The CDR3 contains 14 residues. DNA of the CDR3: TGCAGTGCTAGGGTCGCGGCAACTAATGAAAAACTGTTTTTT. Protein sequence: CSARVAATNEKLFF.